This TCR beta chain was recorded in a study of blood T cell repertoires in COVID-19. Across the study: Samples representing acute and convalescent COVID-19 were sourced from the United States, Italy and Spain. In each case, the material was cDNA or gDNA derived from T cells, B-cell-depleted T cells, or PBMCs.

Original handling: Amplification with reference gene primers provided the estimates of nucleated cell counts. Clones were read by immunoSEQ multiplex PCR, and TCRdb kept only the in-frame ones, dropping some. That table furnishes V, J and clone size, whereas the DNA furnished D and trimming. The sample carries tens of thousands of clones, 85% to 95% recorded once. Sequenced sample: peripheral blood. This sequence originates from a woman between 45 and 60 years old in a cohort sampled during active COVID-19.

DNA for the CDR3: TGTGCCAGCAGACCGGGACAGGTCTTCTCGGGTCAGCCCCAGCATTTT. Its protein product is CASRPGQVFSGQPQHF. The V call is TRBV28, the J call TRBJ1-5; 8 positions agree with TRBD1. The CDR3 is made up of 16 amino acids. CDR1 is MDHEN, CDR2 SYDVKM, per germline. V trimming: 6 bases; J trimming: 6 bases; junction bases outside the gene matches: 13.